This T cell receptor (beta chain) stems from a study of blood T cell repertoires in COVID-19. Study context: Samples of COVID-19 (acute and convalescent) were obtained from the United States, Italy and Spain. The analysed material was cDNA or gDNA that came from T cells, B-cell-depleted T cells, or PBMCs.

Original data processing: Reference gene primer amplification in the assay estimated nucleated cell counts. TCRdb's table, derived via immunoSEQ multiplex PCR, lists solely in-frame clones and lacks some. V and J calls and clone size come straight from that table; D and trimming were deduced from the DNA. The table includes some 29,000 clones, 84% detected once. Trimming stripped 2 bases from V and 7 bases from J, with 11 bases between. This CDR3 has 13 amino acids. CDR1 and CDR2 (germline): MNHEY, SVGAGI. This TCR came from an elderly man with active COVID-19. The sequenced sample consisted of peripheral blood. The V and J genes are TRBV6-5 and TRBJ1-2; D gene ambiguous. As DNA, the CDR3 is TGTGCCAGCAGTTACCCCGGGTTTCCTGGCTACACCTTC. Protein sequence: CASSYPGFPGYTF.